The clone carrying this T cell receptor (beta chain) was recorded many times. Its antigen is not identified. The sample originates from a study of glioma-infiltrating T cells. Germline CDR1 is SEHNR and CDR2 is FQNEAQ (reference sequence). V gave up 4 bases and J gave up 0 bases, with 11 bases separating them. This CDR3 region has 15 residues. Whole-study findings and limits: Tissue and blood shared very few CDR3 sequences.

TCR alpha and beta CDR3 regions were amplified from RNA using iRepertoire nested multiplex PCR. TCRdb passed the multiplex PCR reads through MiXCR, listing each CDR3 protein once. The sample records more than 95,000 distinct CDR3 sequences, approximately 23% being singletons. The material sequenced was glioma tissue, nonneoplastic brain tissue, or PBMCs (not recorded which). This chain uses TRBV7-9 with TRBJ2-3; D may be TRBD1 (5 bases). The clonotype comes from a human donor with low-grade glioma or glioblastoma, undergoing nonglioma brain surgery, or in good health (not recorded which). For the CDR3, the DNA is TGTGCCAGCAGCTCGACAGCGCCTAGCACAGATACGCAGTATTTT. It yields the protein CASSSTAPSTDTQYF.